The 25 T cell receptor beta chains in this list originate from one sample, sequenced in a study of shared clonotypes between healthy human individuals. Only in-frame clones appear in the TCRdb table, and some are missing; sequencing was by immunoSEQ multiplex PCR. Among around 2,000,000 clones listed, approximately 94% were seen once. Naive-designated CD8 cells lacked CD45RO, were positively enriched for CCR7, and omitted terminally differentiated effector memory CD45RA+ cells. The sequenced material came from naive CD8+ T cells sorted from blood. All receptors derive from a man between 18 and 29 years old in good health.

CDR3 sequence: CASSFPTSSYEQYF. CDR3 nucleotides: TGTGCCAGCAGTTTCCCGACGAGCTCCTACGAGCAGTACTTC. The rearrangement uses TRBV27 and TRBJ2-7; no reliable D call. V shed 3 bases and J shed 0 bases, with 9 bases lying between them. This CDR3 spans 14 amino acids. Germline V lookup: CDR1 MNHEY, CDR2 SMNVEV (reference sequence).

The chain employs TRBV7-9 and TRBJ2-4; D perhaps matches TRBD1 (6 bases). CDR1 is SEHNR and CDR2 is FQNEAQ in the germline V gene (reference sequence). The CDR3 sequence is 15 residues long. Trimming pared 5 bases from V and 5 bases from J, leaving 16 bases between. The CDR3 DNA reads as TGTGCCAGCAGCCCGCCTTCTACAGGGCAAAACATTCAGTACTTC. Residues: CASSPPSTGQNIQYF.

The chain carries TRBV6-1 and TRBJ2-7; no clear D. Germline V gives CDR1 MNHNS, CDR2 SASEGT. The CDR3 loop spans 12 amino acids. The germline V and J ends were trimmed by 3 bases and 2 bases, with 5 bases remaining between them. The CDR3 reads CASSDWAYEQYF. For the CDR3, the DNA is TGTGCCAGCAGTGACTGGGCCTACGAGCAGTACTTC.

The sample holds one count of this clone. The rearrangement joins TRBV27 to TRBJ2-3; 9 bases fit TRBD1. Germline V lookup: CDR1 MNHEY, CDR2 SMNVEV (reference sequence). This CDR3 is 17 amino acids long. V dropped 1 base and J dropped 0; count of bases not matched to a gene: 5. This CDR3 reads CASSLFPGQGSTDTQYF. The CDR3 DNA follows: TGTGCCAGCAGTTTATTCCCCGGACAGGGGAGCACAGATACGCAGTATTTT.

J is TRBJ1-5 and V is TRBV30; 10 positions match TRBD1. This CDR3 contains 15 residues. Germline CDR1 and CDR2: GTSNPN and SVGIG (reference sequence). The J segment lost 0 bases and the V segment lost 5 bases, leaving 4 bases of the junction unmatched. This CDR3 reads CAWGQGVHSNQPQHF. The DNA of the CDR3 is TGTGCCTGGGGACAGGGGGTACATAGCAATCAGCCCCAGCATTTT.

The V call is TRBV13, the J call TRBJ2-2; D is possibly TRBD2 (5 bases). The CDR3 consists of 16 residues. Germline CDR1 PRHDT, CDR2 FYEKMQ (reference sequence). V was shortened by 3 bases and J by 4 bases, with 15 bases between the two germline ends. The CDR3 sequence is CASSFGPNRGTGELFF. DNA for the CDR3: TGTGCCAGCAGCTTTGGACCCAACCGGGGCACCGGGGAGCTGTTTTTT.

With respect to this clone: This sample also contains other DNA sequences that code for the same CDR3. CDR3 residues: CASSVAVGNYGYTF. CDR3 in DNA: TGTGCCAGCAGCGTAGCTGTGGGAAACTATGGCTACACCTTC. The gene calls are TRBV9 and TRBJ1-2; D gene ambiguous. Germline V CDR1 and CDR2: SGDLS, YYNGEE. V was shortened by 0 bases and J by 2 bases, with 8 bases between the two germline ends. This CDR3 is 14 amino acids long.

This clone was detected once. The genes are TRBV6-1 and TRBJ2-7, with TRBD1 matching over 9 bases. Unmatched junction bases numbered 5, after V lost 2 bases and J lost 3 bases. CDR3 length: 15 residues. The V gene's germline CDR1 is MNHNS and CDR2 SASEGT. The CDR3 coding sequence is TGTGCCAGCAGTGAATACGGGGGACAGGGCTACGAGCAGTACTTC. Amino acids: CASSEYGGQGYEQYF.

The J gene is TRBJ1-6, the V gene TRBV6-5, with TRBD1 identical over 9 bases. Unmatched junction bases numbered 5, after V lost 2 bases and J lost 6 bases. The CDR3 is 16 amino acids. Germline V CDR1 and CDR2: MNHEY, SVGAGI. CDR3 sequence reads: CASSYRTGVGNSPLHF. The CDR3 DNA sequence: TGTGCCAGCAGTTACAGGACAGGGGTGGGTAATTCACCCCTCCACTTT.

On this clone itself: Additional DNA sequences in this sample encode the identical CDR3. The chain is built from TRBV6-5 and TRBJ2-5; D possibly corresponds to TRBD2 (6 bases). Germline CDR1 is MNHEY and CDR2 is SVGAGI. V lost 2 bases and J 2 bases, leaving 6 bases between the germline ends. CDR3 length: 13 residues. The CDR3 spells CASSYAGQETQYF. The DNA of the CDR3 is TGTGCCAGCAGTTACGCGGGGCAAGAGACCCAGTACTTC.

The gene calls are TRBV7-9 and TRBJ2-5; TRBD2 agrees at 10 bases. J gave up 5 bases and V 2 bases, and 2 bases lay outside the gene matches. This CDR3 contains 14 residues. CDR1 SEHNR and CDR2 FQNEAQ come from the germline V gene (reference sequence). CDR3: CASSLNSGGETQYF. The CDR3 nucleotides are TGTGCCAGCAGCTTAAATAGCGGGGGGGAGACCCAGTACTTC.

Concerning this clone: This specimen includes other DNA sequences encoding the same CDR3. This chain connects TRBV2 to TRBJ2-2, with D maybe TRBD1 (5 bases). CDR1 is SNHLY and CDR2 is FYNNEI in the germline V gene. V was shortened by 1 base and J by 0 bases, with 6 bases between the two germline ends. The CDR3 runs 15 residues. The CDR3 DNA reads TGTGCCAGCAGTGAAGGGGGCTCGAACACCGGGGAGCTGTTTTTT. Protein product: CASSEGGSNTGELFF.

Regarding this clone: Other DNA sequences within the sample encode an identical CDR3. The gene calls are TRBV5-6 and TRBJ2-1; TRBD1 might be the D (6 bases). This CDR3 region has 14 residues. The germline V gene has CDR1 SGHDT and CDR2 YYEEEE. The V end lost 0 bases, the J end lost 4 bases, and 8 bases lay between the germline ends. CDR3 coding DNA: TGTGCCAGCAGCTTGGGGACAGCTTACAATGAGCAGTTCTTC. This codes for CASSLGTAYNEQFF.

This chain connects TRBV7-9 to TRBJ2-1; D might be TRBD1 (7 bases). This CDR3 has 14 residues. Trimming left V 3 bases short and J 7 bases short, with 13 bases between. The germline V gene has CDR1 SEHNR and CDR2 FQNEAQ (reference sequence). The CDR3 here is CASSFAGQPNEQFF. The CDR3 bases are TGTGCCAGCAGCTTCGCGGGACAGCCAAATGAGCAGTTCTTC.

CDR3 sequence: CASSQVTSGVDTQYF. As DNA, the CDR3 is TGTGCCAGCAGCCAAGTGACTAGCGGCGTAGATACGCAGTATTTT. The genes are TRBV28 and TRBJ2-3; 9 bases agree with TRBD2. V gave up 6 bases and J gave up 5 bases; unmatched junction bases: 9. Germline CDR1 reads MDHEN; CDR2 reads SYDVKM. The CDR3 is made up of 15 amino acids. The variable domain in full, with the rest retrieved from reference TRBV28 and TRBJ2-3, is DVKVTQSSRYLVKRTGEKVFLECVQDMDHENMFWYRQDPGLGLRLIYFSYDVKMKEKGDIPEGYSVSREKKERFSLILESASTNQTSMYLCASSQVTSGVDTQYFGPGTRLTVL.

This chain links TRBV2 with TRBJ2-5, with D possibly called TRBD1 or TRBD2 (6 bases each). V shed 11 bases and J shed 7 bases, with 17 bases lying between them. The CDR3 sequence is 12 residues long. The germline gives CDR1 SNHLY, CDR2 FYNNEI. The chain's CDR3 is CAYSGARATQYF. The CDR3 DNA is TGTGCCTACTCGGGGGCACGGGCGACCCAGTACTTC.

Comment on this clone: A read error may produce the germline difference seen at one junction end. The chain links TRBV7-7 to TRBJ2-1; D is ambiguous. CDR1 SSHAT and CDR2 FNYEAQ come from the germline V gene (reference sequence). The CDR3 sequence is 13 residues long. The CDR3 loop reads CASSLATDNEQFF. DNA for the CDR3: TGTGCTAGCAGCTTAGCTACGGACAATGAGCAGTTCTTC.

The chain joins TRBV18 to TRBJ2-7; 7 bases are shared with TRBD1. J lost 0 bases, V lost 5 bases, and 7 bases had no gene match. The germline gives CDR1 KGHSH, CDR2 LQKENI. The CDR3 loop spans 15 amino acids. The CDR3 protein is CASSTGERRSYEQYF. The CDR3 DNA reads as TGTGCCAGCTCAACAGGGGAGCGCCGCTCCTACGAGCAGTACTTC.

With regard to this clone: The sample carries other DNA sequences with the same CDR3. The V gene is TRBV19, the J gene TRBJ2-7; perhaps TRBD1 as D (6 bases). CDR1 LNHDA and CDR2 SQIVND come from the germline V gene (reference sequence). This CDR3 is built from 13 residues. Deletions cut 5 bases from V and 3 bases from J, with 11 bases between. Here the CDR3 reads CASSPGQIYEQYF. In nucleotides, the CDR3 is TGTGCCAGTAGTCCTGGACAGATCTACGAGCAGTACTTC. Complete variable domain (other parts from reference TRBV19 and TRBJ2-7): DGGITQSPKYLFRKEGQNVTLSCEQNLNHDAMYWYRQDPGQGLRLIYYSQIVNDFQKGDIAEGYSVSREKKESFPLTVTSAQKNPTAFYLCASSPGQIYEQYFGPGTRLTVT.

The chain has TRBV30 and TRBJ1-5, with 8 bases aligning to TRBD1. Germline trimming cut 2 bases from V and 1 base from J; bases unmatched to any gene: 4. The CDR3 length is 15 residues. CDR1 and CDR2 from the germline V gene are GTSNPN and SVGIG (reference sequence). This CDR3 is CAWSQGAASNQPQHF. CDR3 bases: TGTGCCTGGAGTCAGGGGGCAGCCAGCAATCAGCCCCAGCATTTT.

V usage is TRBV2 and J usage is TRBJ1-2; D is unclear. The V gene lost 1 base and the J gene lost 3 bases, with 12 bases spanning the gap. In germline, CDR1 is SNHLY, CDR2 FYNNEI. The CDR3 consists of 15 residues. CDR3 sequence: CASSEEGAPYYGYTF. CDR3 coding DNA: TGTGCCAGCAGTGAAGAGGGAGCGCCTTACTATGGCTACACCTTC.

CDR3 in amino acids: CASSQEAGIVYEQYF. CDR3 in DNA: TGCGCCAGCAGCCAGGAAGCGGGAATCGTTTACGAGCAGTACTTC. The chain uses TRBV5-1 and TRBJ2-7, with 7 bases lining up with TRBD2. V lost 4 bases and J lost 4; bases outside the gene matches: 11. Germline V gene data show CDR1 as SGHRS and CDR2 as YFSETQ. The CDR3 runs 15 residues.

The gene calls are TRBV28 and TRBJ1-4; possibly TRBD1 for D (5 bases). Germline V gives CDR1 MDHEN, CDR2 SYDVKM. CDR3 length: 21 residues. V was trimmed by 6 bases and J by 0 bases, leaving 29 bases between them. CDR3: CASSLPTPGTPVGATNEKLFF. The CDR3 region has the DNA TGTGCCAGCAGCCTTCCGACCCCCGGAACCCCAGTAGGGGCAACTAATGAAAAACTGTTTTTT. The full variable domain, with the rest looked up from reference TRBV28 and TRBJ1-4, is DVKVTQSSRYLVKRTGEKVFLECVQDMDHENMFWYRQDPGLGLRLIYFSYDVKMKEKGDIPEGYSVSREKKERFSLILESASTNQTSMYLCASSLPTPGTPVGATNEKLFFGSGTQLSVL.

The chain is built from TRBV7-9 and TRBJ2-4, with no clear D. The CDR3 consists of 12 residues. Trimming took off 4 bases at V and 8 bases at J, with 9 bases between the two ends. Germline V gene data show CDR1 as SEHNR and CDR2 as FQNEAQ (reference sequence). Here the CDR3 reads CASSSTVDIQYF. The CDR3 DNA sequence: TGTGCCAGCAGCTCTACAGTGGACATTCAGTACTTC.

This clone appeared a single time. Other DNA sequences in this sample translate to the same CDR3. The chain carries TRBV2 and TRBJ2-5; no clear D. V lost 8 bases, J lost 3 bases, and 4 bases lay in between. This CDR3 region has 10 residues. The germline gives CDR1 SNHLY, CDR2 FYNNEI. CDR3 in amino acids: CASGEETQYF. In nucleotides, the CDR3 is TGTGCCAGCGGGGAAGAGACCCAGTACTTC.